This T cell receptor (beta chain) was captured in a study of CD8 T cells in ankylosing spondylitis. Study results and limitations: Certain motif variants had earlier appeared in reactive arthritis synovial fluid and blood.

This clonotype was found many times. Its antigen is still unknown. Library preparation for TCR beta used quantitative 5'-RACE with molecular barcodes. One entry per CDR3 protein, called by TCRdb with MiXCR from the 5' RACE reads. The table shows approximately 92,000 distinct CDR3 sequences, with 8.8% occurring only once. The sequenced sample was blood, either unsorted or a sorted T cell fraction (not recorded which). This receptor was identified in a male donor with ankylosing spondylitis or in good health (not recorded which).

CDR3: CASSLEWTANTGELFF. The CDR3 region has the DNA TGCGCCAGCAGCTTGGAGTGGACAGCTAACACCGGGGAGCTGTTTTTT. The chain uses TRBV5-1 and TRBJ2-2; perhaps TRBD1 as D (6 bases). CDR1 is SGHRS and CDR2 is YFSETQ in the germline V gene. CDR3 length: 16 amino acids. The V end was cut by 0 bases, the J end by 2 bases, with 11 bases between.